This passage covers 5 T cell receptor beta chains from one sample sequenced in a study of CD8+CD57+ T cells in acquired aplastic anemia. Investigators profiled TCR beta VDJ and CDR3 from genomic DNA template. MiXCR, applied by TCRdb to the reads, yields one record per CDR3 protein. The sample includes roughly 500,000 distinct CDR3 sequences, over 25% of them seen just once. In patients chosen for sequencing, flow cytometry had shown CD8+CD57+ cell expansion. Input material: sorted CD4+, CD8+, or CD8+CD57+ T cells (not recorded which) from PBMCs. Receptors were obtained from a human donor with aplastic anemia.

This clonotype was detected ten times or more. V is TRBV24-1 and J is TRBJ2-1, with a tentative D call TRBD1 (5 bases). V lost 3 bases, J lost 8 bases, and 10 bases lay in between. CDR1 is KGHDR and CDR2 is SFDVKD in the germline V gene. The CDR3 loop spans 13 amino acids. CDR3 amino acids: CATSDPPGYEQFF. CDR3 DNA sequence: TGTGCCACCAGTGATCCACCAGGGTATGAGCAGTTCTTC.

This clonotype was seen ten or more times. The chain is built from TRBV25-1 and TRBJ1-1; D is undetermined. With 0 bases removed from V and 1 base from J, the gap between germline ends came to 12 bases. The germline CDR1 and CDR2 sequences are MGHDK and SYGVNS. CDR3 length: 16 amino acids. The CDR3, as DNA: TGTGCCAGCAGTGAATATTCCAGAACTGGGAACACTGAAGCTTTCTTT. It codes for CASSEYSRTGNTEAFF.

The J gene is TRBJ2-2, the V gene TRBV6-1; no definite D call. V lost 2 bases, J lost 5 bases, and 6 bases lay in between. This CDR3 is built from 13 residues. The V gene's germline CDR1 is MNHNS and CDR2 SASEGT. The CDR3 DNA reads TGTGCCAGCAGTGAAAAAAGAACCGGGGAGCTGTTTTTT. Translating it yields CASSEKRTGELFF.

The table lists this clonotype with many counts. The chain couples TRBV20-1 to TRBJ2-7; D tentatively reads TRBD1 or TRBD2 (5 bases each). From germline, CDR1 is DFQATT and CDR2 SNEGSKA (reference sequence). Deletions cut 1 base from V and 0 bases from J, with 10 bases between. The length of the CDR3 is 14 residues. The CDR3 reads CSARGDLPSYEQYF. The CDR3, as DNA: TGCAGTGCTAGAGGGGACCTCCCCTCCTACGAGCAGTACTTC.

This sequence joins TRBV6-1 and TRBJ1-5; a weak D match, TRBD1 (5 bases). Trimming left V 6 bases short and J 2 bases short, with 14 bases between. Per germline, CDR1 MNHNS and CDR2 SASEGT. The CDR3 extends over 15 amino acids. CDR3 in amino acids: CASRPHRLGNQPQHF. The CDR3 DNA follows: TGTGCCAGCAGACCCCACAGGTTGGGCAATCAGCCCCAGCATTTT.